The 24 T cell receptor beta chains in this list originate from one sample, sequenced in a study of neurological immune-mediated disorders. TCRdb called the 5' RACE reads again in MiXCR, with one record for every CDR3 protein. The sample holds some 25,000 distinct CDR3 sequences, roughly 6.3% seen once. Sequences were obtained from PBMCs. These receptors all come from a woman aged 40 to 50 in good health.

This chain joins TRBV7-2 and TRBJ2-1; 10 bases are shared with TRBD2. CDR1 SGHTA and CDR2 FQGNSA come from the germline V gene. The CDR3 extends over 12 amino acids. The CDR3 DNA follows: TGTTCTAGCGGGAGCTCCTACAATGAGCAGTTCTTC. Amino acids: CSSGSSYNEQFF.

This clonotype was recorded many times. The genes are TRBV7-2 and TRBJ2-1; TRBD1 matches 10 bases. The V gene end was trimmed by 5 bases and the J gene end by 9 bases; junction bases not matched to a gene: 7. Germline CDR1 and CDR2: SGHTA and FQGNSA. The CDR3 is 14 residues long. CDR3 DNA: TGTGCCAGCAGCGGGACAGGGGATTCGGGTGAGCAGTTCTTC. Translation: CASSGTGDSGEQFF.

By share, this clonotype ranks as medium-sized. The junction and the germline gene differ at one end; a read error may be behind it. The genes are TRBV5-1 and TRBJ2-5; D is unclear. Germline lookup yields CDR1 SGHRS and CDR2 YFSETQ. There are 15 residues in the CDR3. In DNA, the CDR3 is TGCGCCAGCAGCTTGGGAGCGACATACCAAGAGTCCCAGTACTTC. Its protein product is CASSLGATYQESQYF.

This clonotype was recorded many times. V and J are TRBV9 and TRBJ2-1; the match to TRBD2 covers 15 bases. Unmatched junction bases numbered 10, after V lost 3 bases and J lost 6 bases. The CDR3 runs 18 residues. From germline, CDR1 is SGDLS and CDR2 YYNGEE. The CDR3 DNA sequence: TGTGCCAGCAGCGACGGACTAGCGGGAGGGGCCGGCTTCAATGAGCAGTTCTTC. It encodes CASSDGLAGGAGFNEQFF.

This clonotype is judged medium-sized. This chain connects TRBV7-2 to TRBJ2-1; D remains unclear. The CDR3 is 14 residues long. The germline V gene encodes CDR1 SGHTA and CDR2 FQGNSA. V dropped 2 bases and J dropped 10 bases, with 15 bases sitting between them. The CDR3 spells CASSLQSAGGEQFF. In DNA, the CDR3 is TGTGCCAGCAGCTTACAGTCGGCTGGTGGGGAGCAGTTCTTC. Looking up the rest from reference TRBV7-2 and TRBJ2-1 gives the full variable domain: GAGVSQSPSNKVTEKGKDVELRCDPISGHTALYWYRQSLGQGLEFLIYFQGNSAPDKSGLPSDRFSAERTGGSVSTLTIQRTQQEDSAVYLCASSLQSAGGEQFFGPGTRLTVL.

This clonotype has at least ten counts. The J gene is TRBJ1-2, the V gene TRBV29-1, with D possibly matching TRBD1 (6 bases). The germline V gene has CDR1 SQVTM and CDR2 ANQGSEA. The CDR3 is 17 amino acids. Between the trimmed V and J ends, which lost 4 bases and 3 bases, there was a span of 24 bases. The CDR3 DNA sequence: TGCAGCGTTGGGTTGGGGACACCCACATTACGGGACTATGGCTACACCTTC. The encoded protein is CSVGLGTPTLRDYGYTF. Together with reference TRBV29-1 and TRBJ1-2, the CDR3 gives the full variable domain: SAVISQKPSRDICQRGTSLTIQCQVDSQVTMMFWYRQQPGQSLTLIATANQGSEATYESGFVIDKFPISRPNLTFSTLTVSNMSPEDSSIYLCSVGLGTPTLRDYGYTFGSGTRLTVV.

Ten or more counts support this clonotype. This rearrangement joins TRBV6-1 to TRBJ2-2; TRBD2 aligns across 7 bases. With 5 bases clipped from V and 5 bases from J, the junction kept 2 bases outside the gene matches. The CDR3 runs 13 residues. CDR1 and CDR2 (germline): MNHNS, SASEGT. The CDR3 DNA follows: TGTGCCAGCAGTTGGGGGGGTACCGGGGAGCTGTTTTTT. It yields the protein CASSWGGTGELFF.

This clonotype was found many times. The genes are TRBV5-1 and TRBJ1-2; 7 bases line up with TRBD1. The junction had 9 bases not matched to a gene; V was cut back by 0 bases and J by 4 bases. Germline values: CDR1 SGHRS, CDR2 YFSETQ. The CDR3 runs to 16 residues. The CDR3 loop is CASSLGEGALSYGYTF. In DNA, the CDR3 is TGCGCCAGCAGCTTGGGAGAGGGGGCGCTCAGCTATGGCTACACCTTC.

This clonotype came up many times. The chain couples TRBV21-1 to TRBJ2-7; the listed D gene, TRBD2, was not tested against the DNA. TRBV21-1 counts as a pseudogene. The CDR3 totals 14 residues. The DNA of the CDR3 is TGTGCCAGCAGCAAAGACAGGGGAGGGCGTGAGCAGTACTTC. This codes for CASSKDRGGREQYF.

This clonotype occurred a few times. This sequence joins TRBV10-3 and TRBJ1-1; D uncertain. CDR1 is ENHRY and CDR2 is SYGVKD in the germline V gene. The CDR3 covers 12 residues. With 8 bases removed from V and 4 bases from J, the gap between germline ends came to 11 bases. CDR3 nucleotide sequence: TGTGCCATCGAGGTGTTGGGCACTGAAGCTTTCTTT. Its protein is CAIEVLGTEAFF.

This clonotype was counted many times. V gene TRBV5-1 combines with J gene TRBJ2-1; 8 positions agree with TRBD2. Germline CDR1 SGHRS, CDR2 YFSETQ. The junction had 11 bases not matched to a gene; V was cut back by 0 bases and J by 9 bases. The CDR3 consists of 16 residues. CDR3 loop: CASSLDSGGGRSEQFF. As DNA, the CDR3 is TGCGCCAGCAGCTTGGATAGCGGCGGGGGGAGGAGTGAGCAGTTCTTC.

This clonotype occurred many times. The rearrangement joins TRBV10-3 to TRBJ2-7; no reliable D call. This CDR3 has 11 amino acids. The V gene lost 6 bases and the J gene lost 3 bases, with 6 bases spanning the gap. From germline, CDR1 is ENHRY and CDR2 SYGVKD. CDR3 in amino acids: CAISPGYEQYF. The CDR3 bases are TGTGCCATCAGCCCCGGCTACGAGCAGTACTTC.

This clonotype appeared many times. The chain carries TRBV7-2 and TRBJ2-1; D possibly corresponds to TRBD1 (5 bases). Germline values: CDR1 SGHTA, CDR2 FQGNSA. Trimming stripped 6 bases from V and 12 bases from J, with 27 bases between. The length of the CDR3 is 16 residues. CDR3 residues: CASSNRSGVVYPGQFF. The CDR3 nucleotides are TGTGCCAGCAGTAACAGGTCTGGGGTAGTTTATCCGGGGCAGTTCTTC.

This clonotype was counted ten times or more. The chain couples TRBV5-1 to TRBJ2-7, with D possibly TRBD2 on 5 matching bases. Trimming took off 0 bases at V and 2 bases at J, with 15 bases between the two ends. The CDR3 is 16 residues long. Germline V lookup: CDR1 SGHRS, CDR2 YFSETQ. The CDR3 spells CASSLVPRSETYEQYF. For the CDR3, the DNA is TGCGCCAGCAGCTTGGTTCCCCGTAGCGAGACCTACGAGCAGTACTTC.

There are many counts of this clonotype. The chain recombines TRBV6-5 with TRBJ1-1, with TRBD1 as a possible D gene (5 bases). The CDR3 is 13 residues long. Germline loops: CDR1 MNHEY, CDR2 SVGAGI. V was cut by 0 bases and J by 5 bases, with 7 bases left in between. This chain's CDR3 is CASSYSGETEAFF. The CDR3 region has the DNA TGTGCCAGCAGTTACTCAGGGGAGACTGAAGCTTTCTTT.

This clonotype has at least ten counts. The chain employs TRBV20-1 and TRBJ2-3; possible D gene TRBD1, 7 bases. CDR3 length equals 14 residues. V shed 3 bases and J shed 1 base, with 11 bases lying between them. The V gene's germline CDR1 is DFQATT and CDR2 SNEGSKA (reference sequence). In DNA form, the CDR3 reads TGCAGTGCTAGCCAGGGGGGCCGCACAGATACGCAGTATTTT. Protein product: CSASQGGRTDTQYF.

The sample holds many counts of this clonotype. A read error may account for a junction end that differs from germline. The chain is built from TRBV7-9 and TRBJ2-7; the D gene is possibly TRBD1 (5 bases). CDR1 and CDR2 from the germline V gene are SEHNR and FQNEAQ (reference sequence). CDR3 length equals 13 residues. CDR3 protein: CASRLDSSYEQYF. CDR3 sequence (DNA): TGTGCCAGCAGATTAGACAGCTCCTACGAGCAGTACTTC.

This clonotype was seen at least ten times. The chain has TRBV5-1 and TRBJ2-3, with D tentatively TRBD1 (6 bases). Between the trimmed V and J ends, which lost 2 bases and 3 bases, there was a span of 19 bases. Germline-derived CDR1 and CDR2 are SGHRS and YFSETQ. The CDR3 is 17 residues long. The CDR3 DNA sequence: TGCGCCAGCAGCTTCTCGTTCAGGGGAAGTCTTACAGATACGCAGTATTTT. This sequence encodes CASSFSFRGSLTDTQYF.

This clonotype was seen repeatedly, ten times or more. V and J are TRBV20-1 and TRBJ2-1, with 12 bases matching TRBD2. Germline V gene lookup returns CDR1 DFQATT and CDR2 SNEGSKA (reference sequence). The CDR3 covers 14 residues. Losses at the gene ends were 7 bases for V and 6 bases for J; bases not matched to a gene: 7. CDR3 residues: CSGQALAGGNEQFF. DNA of the CDR3: TGCAGTGGTCAGGCACTAGCGGGAGGCAATGAGCAGTTCTTC.

This clonotype was seen ten or more times. The rearrangement uses TRBV29-1 and TRBJ2-1; 9 bases fit TRBD2. This CDR3 region has 16 residues. Germline CDR1 SQVTM, CDR2 ANQGSEA. The ends lost 4 bases at V and 5 bases at J; junction bases unmatched: 12. The DNA for the CDR3 is TGCAGCGTTGGGTTTGTAGGACTAGCGCCCCACAATGAGCAGTTCTTC. Protein: CSVGFVGLAPHNEQFF.

This clonotype came up many times. The chain recombines TRBV3-1 with TRBJ2-3; maybe TRBD2 (6 bases). Germline CDR1 and CDR2: LGHDT and YNNKEL (reference sequence). This CDR3 is 17 amino acids long. The ends were cut back, 0 bases at V and 4 bases at J, with 17 bases in the middle. The CDR3 nucleotides read TGTGCCAGCAGCCAAGAATGGGGGGAGAGGGAGGCAGATACGCAGTATTTT. Its translation is CASSQEWGEREADTQYF.

This clonotype was seen many times. This sequence joins TRBV6-1 and TRBJ2-4; no definite D call. Trimming stripped 5 bases from V and 0 bases from J, with 2 bases between. Germline CDR1 MNHNS, CDR2 SASEGT. The CDR3 has 12 residues. In DNA, the CDR3 is TGTGCCAGCAGTTTAGCCAAAAACATTCAGTACTTC. Encoded protein: CASSLAKNIQYF.

This clonotype has at least ten counts. The rearrangement uses TRBV7-8 and TRBJ2-7; 9 bases align to TRBD1. Trimming took 2 bases from V and 3 from J; bases not matched to a gene: 5. The CDR3 extends over 15 amino acids. CDR1 is SGHVS, CDR2 FQNEAQ, per germline. This CDR3 is CASSLSRTGVYEQYF. The CDR3 bases are TGTGCCAGCAGCTTAAGTCGGACAGGGGTCTACGAGCAGTACTTC.

There are many counts of this clonotype. The CDR3: CASSINRAPGYTGELFF. CDR3 bases: TGTGCCAGCAGCATCAACAGGGCGCCGGGGTACACCGGGGAGCTGTTTTTT. This sequence joins TRBV9 and TRBJ2-2; D perhaps matches TRBD1 (6 bases). This CDR3 has 17 amino acids. V was cut by 4 bases and J by 3 bases, with 19 bases left in between. Germline V gives CDR1 SGDLS, CDR2 YYNGEE. Combining the CDR3 with reference TRBV9 and TRBJ2-2 gives the whole variable domain DSGVTQTPKHLITATGQRVTLRCSPRSGDLSVYWYQQSLDQGLQFLIQYYNGEERAKGNILERFSAQQFPDLHSELNLSSLELGDSALYFCASSINRAPGYTGELFFGEGSRLTVL.